The 24 T cell receptor beta chains given below trace back to one sample, sequenced in a study of blood T cell repertoires in COVID-19. Sequencing was performed with immunoSEQ multiplex PCR; in TCRdb, only in-frame clones are kept and a portion is missing. The sample lists more than 95,000 clones, about 88% occurring once. Input material: peripheral blood. The origin of the receptors is a human donor in a cohort sampled during active COVID-19.

CDR3 loop: CASSLGGWGHKETQYF. CDR3 nucleotides: TGTGCCAGCAGCTTAGGCGGTTGGGGACATAAAGAGACCCAGTACTTC. The chain employs TRBV11-3 and TRBJ2-5; TRBD1 might be the D (6 bases). Trimming stripped 1 base from V and 3 bases from J, with 15 bases between. Germline V gives CDR1 SGHNT, CDR2 YENEEA. There are 16 residues in the CDR3. Full variable domain (rest looked up from reference TRBV11-3 and TRBJ2-5): EAGVVQSPRYKIIEKKQPVAFWCNPISGHNTLYWYLQNLGQGPELLIRYENEEAVDDSQLPKDRFSAERLKGVDSTLKIQPAELGDSAVYLCASSLGGWGHKETQYFGPGTRLLVL.

The chain has TRBV6-6 and TRBJ1-2; D may be TRBD1 (6 bases). The CDR3 totals 15 residues. Germline lookup yields CDR1 MNHNY and CDR2 SVGAGI (reference sequence). Trimming cost V 0 bases and J 7 bases, with 15 bases left between them. The CDR3 reads CASSYSKGGHGGYTF. The CDR3, as DNA: TGTGCCAGCAGTTACTCGAAGGGGGGGCACGGTGGCTACACCTTC.

Remarks on this clone: The sample carries other DNA sequences with the same CDR3. The chain joins TRBV7-9 to TRBJ2-1; the match to TRBD2 covers 11 bases. CDR3 length: 17 residues. The V and J ends lost 1 base and 1 base, in that order; junction bases with no gene match: 3. Germline assignment: CDR1 SEHNR and CDR2 FQNEAQ (reference sequence). The CDR3 is CASSLVASGRSYNEQFF. The CDR3 DNA reads TGTGCCAGCAGCTTAGTGGCTAGCGGGAGGTCCTACAATGAGCAGTTCTTC.

This clone has a single count. This chain connects TRBV7-8 to TRBJ1-5; D remains ambiguous. Germline CDR1 SGHVS, CDR2 FQNEAQ. Trimming shortened V by 4 bases and J by 3 bases, and 19 bases separated the two germline ends. This CDR3 has 17 residues. The CDR3 loop is CASSSARAPTFNQPQHF. The CDR3 nucleotides read TGTGCCAGCAGCTCGGCGAGGGCCCCGACCTTCAATCAGCCCCAGCATTTT.

The genes are TRBV5-1 and TRBJ2-1; 13 nucleotides agree with TRBD2. With V trimmed by 5 bases and J by 5 bases, 4 bases remained unmatched. The CDR3 extends over 15 amino acids. CDR1 is SGHRS, CDR2 YFSETQ, per germline. The CDR3: CASSSGLAGNNEQFF. CDR3 coding DNA: TGCGCCAGCAGTTCGGGACTAGCGGGAAACAATGAGCAGTTCTTC.

The rearrangement joins TRBV29-1 to TRBJ1-6, with D uncertain. CDR1 is SQVTM and CDR2 is ANQGSEA in the germline V gene. The CDR3 extends over 14 amino acids. V lost 7 bases and J 7 bases, leaving 17 bases between the germline ends. CDR3 in DNA: TGCAGCGCCCACCCTGCAGCGGAGAATTCACCCCTCCACTTT. Its translation: CSAHPAAENSPLHF.

V gene TRBV12-2 combines with J gene TRBJ2-3; the table's D call, TRBD2, has no DNA check behind it. TRBV12-2 is reported as a pseudogene. The CDR3 length is 15 residues. The CDR3 is CASRLLSGTTDTQYF. The CDR3 DNA follows: TGTGCAAGTCGCTTACTTAGCGGGACCACAGATACGCAGTATTTT.

The chain has TRBV15 and TRBJ1-6, with D maybe TRBD1 (5 bases). Germline CDR1 and CDR2: LNHNV and YYDKDF (reference sequence). The V end was cut by 0 bases, the J end by 8 bases, with 20 bases between. There are 18 residues in the CDR3. This CDR3 reads CATSRDGVGRGWDSPLHF. In DNA form, the CDR3 reads TGTGCCACCAGCAGAGATGGGGTGGGAAGGGGCTGGGATTCACCCCTCCACTTT. Full variable domain (missing parts from reference TRBV15 and TRBJ1-6): DAMVIQNPRYQVTQFGKPVTLSCSQTLNHNVMYWYQQKSSQAPKLLFHYYDKDFNNEADTPDNFQSRRPNTSFCFLDIRSPGLGDTAMYLCATSRDGVGRGWDSPLHFGNGTRLTVT.

The chain recombines TRBV9 with TRBJ1-1; no clear D. V lost 0 bases, J lost 1 base, and 7 bases lay in between. The CDR3 is made up of 14 amino acids. Germline V gives CDR1 SGDLS, CDR2 YYNGEE. The CDR3 protein is CASSVGGENTEAFF. CDR3 bases: TGTGCCAGCAGCGTAGGGGGAGAGAACACTGAAGCTTTCTTT.

About this clone: At one of its ends the junction is not consistent with the germline gene, which may arise from a read error. This chain links TRBV15 with TRBJ2-2; D might be TRBD2 (5 bases). This CDR3 contains 13 residues. CDR1 is LNHNV and CDR2 is YYDKDF in the germline V gene (reference sequence). The CDR3 loop reads CATRNRGSRGAVF. In DNA form, the CDR3 reads TGTGCCACCAGGAACCGGGGTAGCCGGGGAGCTGTTTTT.

The chain recombines TRBV7-9 with TRBJ2-3; D is ambiguous. The CDR3 extends over 14 amino acids. V lost 3 bases and J lost 5, with 12 bases in between. The V gene's germline CDR1 is SEHNR and CDR2 FQNEAQ (reference sequence). The CDR3 sequence is CASSFGLEVDTQYF. CDR3 bases: TGTGCCAGCAGCTTCGGTCTCGAGGTAGATACGCAGTATTTT.

The chain joins TRBV24-1 to TRBJ2-2; 8 bases are shared with TRBD1. The V gene's germline CDR1 is KGHDR and CDR2 SFDVKD. The CDR3 is made up of 16 amino acids. J was trimmed by 2 bases and V by 4 bases; bases with no gene match: 5. The DNA of the CDR3 is TGTGCCACCAGTGACTTCGACAGGGGAAACACCGGGGAGCTGTTTTTT. Translating it yields CATSDFDRGNTGELFF.

This clone appeared a single time. The CDR3 region is CASSARWGENTEAFF. Written as DNA, the CDR3 is TGTGCCAGCAGCGCAAGGTGGGGCGAGAACACTGAAGCTTTCTTT. The chain combines TRBV7-8 with TRBJ1-1; D is perhaps TRBD1 (5 bases). The germline V and J ends were trimmed by 5 bases and 1 base, with 14 bases remaining between them. Germline CDR1 is SGHVS and CDR2 is FQNEAQ. The CDR3 is 15 residues long.

The V call is TRBV29-1, the J call TRBJ2-7, with 8 bases matching TRBD1. The CDR3 contains 13 residues. CDR1 is SQVTM, CDR2 ANQGSEA, per germline. The junction had 6 bases not matched to a gene; V was cut back by 7 bases and J by 1 base. Written as DNA, the CDR3 is TGCAGCGCAGGACAGGGTGAATCCTACGAGCAGTACTTC. This translates into CSAGQGESYEQYF.

This clone was counted between two and nine times. The V and J genes are TRBV3-1 (or the pseudogene TRBV3-2) and TRBJ2-1; perhaps TRBD1 as D (5 bases). The V gene lost 0 bases and the J gene lost 10 bases, with 7 bases spanning the gap. Germline CDR1 is LGHDT and CDR2 is YNNKEL (reference sequence). The length of the CDR3 is 12 residues. The CDR3 here is CASSQDRVEQFF. DNA of the CDR3: TGTGCCAGCAGCCAAGACAGGGTGGAGCAGTTCTTC.

Note on this clone: Since a much larger clone is just one base distant, this may be a read error. V gene TRBV11-2 combines with J gene TRBJ2-7; D gene uncertain. V lost 5 bases and J lost 3, with 5 bases in between. The CDR3 has 11 residues. CDR1 is SGHAT, CDR2 FQNNGV, per germline. CDR3 protein: CASSQNYEQYF. As DNA, the CDR3 is TGTGCCAGCAGCCAAAACTACGAGCAGTACTTC.

This clone came up a few times. This chain uses TRBV2 with TRBJ1-5, with D perhaps matching TRBD1 (5 bases). The CDR3 is made up of 15 amino acids. Germline CDR1 SNHLY, CDR2 FYNNEI. Deletions cut 2 bases from V and 5 bases from J, with 13 bases between. The CDR3 here is CASSEYTGGDQPQHF. As DNA, the CDR3 is TGTGCCAGCAGTGAATATACCGGAGGGGATCAGCCCCAGCATTTT. Combining the CDR3 with reference TRBV2 and TRBJ1-5 gives the whole variable domain EPEVTQTPSHQVTQMGQEVILRCVPISNHLYFYWYRQILGQKVEFLVSFYNNEISEKSEIFDDQFSVERPDGSNFTLKIRSTKLEDSAMYFCASSEYTGGDQPQHFGDGTRLSIL.

This chain links TRBV3-1 (or the pseudogene TRBV3-2) with TRBJ1-4; 7 bases are a match to TRBD1. CDR3 length equals 15 residues. Germline values: CDR1 LGHDT, CDR2 YNNKEL (reference sequence). The V gene end was trimmed by 1 base and the J gene end by 5 bases; junction bases not matched to a gene: 4. CDR3 nucleotide sequence: TGTGCCAGCAGCCAAGGGAGGGGACAGAATGAAAAACTGTTTTTT. Protein sequence: CASSQGRGQNEKLFF.

The V and J genes are TRBV6-5 and TRBJ1-6, with D tentatively TRBD1 (6 bases). Trimming cost V 6 bases and J 0 bases, with 9 bases left between them. From germline, CDR1 is MNHEY and CDR2 SVGAGI. The CDR3 has 15 residues. For the CDR3, the DNA is TGTGCCAGCAGGGGACATAGCTCCTATAATTCACCCCTCCACTTT. Its protein is CASRGHSSYNSPLHF.

This chain joins TRBV5-1 and TRBJ2-7, with D perhaps matching TRBD1 (5 bases). V shed 3 bases and J shed 0 bases, with 19 bases lying between them. CDR3 length: 17 residues. Germline CDR1 and CDR2: SGHRS and YFSETQ. Here the CDR3 reads CASSWGMGPTISYEQYF. DNA for the CDR3: TGCGCCAGCAGCTGGGGAATGGGGCCCACGATCTCCTACGAGCAGTACTTC.

The chain uses TRBV10-2 and TRBJ2-5; 7 nucleotides align to TRBD2. CDR3 length equals 20 residues. Looked up from germline, CDR1 is WSHSY and CDR2 is SAAADI. Germline trimming cut 3 bases from V and 1 base from J; bases unmatched to any gene: 20. The CDR3 spells CASSEGVMASGPRSQETQYF. CDR3 in DNA: TGCGCCAGCAGTGAAGGGGTCATGGCTAGCGGCCCCCGTAGCCAAGAGACCCAGTACTTC.

This chain joins TRBV6-5 and TRBJ2-1; no clear D. The CDR3 has 14 amino acids. Looked up from germline, CDR1 is MNHEY and CDR2 is SVGAGI. V was clipped by 2 bases and J by 3 bases, with 8 bases between them. For the CDR3, the DNA is TGTGCCAGCAGTTACGCCGGGTTCTACAATGAGCAGTTCTTC. Translating gives CASSYAGFYNEQFF.

V gene TRBV9 combines with J gene TRBJ2-1; 9 bases match TRBD2. The CDR3 totals 16 residues. Germline V gives CDR1 SGDLS, CDR2 YYNGEE. Trimming took 3 bases from V and 3 from J; bases not matched to a gene: 7. For the CDR3, the DNA is TGTGCCAGCAGCGCCCTTGGAGCGGGGGGCTACAATGAGCAGTTCTTC. Translating it yields CASSALGAGGYNEQFF.

The V and J genes are TRBV6-1 and TRBJ2-7; tentatively, D is TRBD1 (7 bases). Germline CDR1 is MNHNS and CDR2 is SASEGT. The CDR3 is 14 amino acids. V lost 1 base, J lost 6 bases, and 13 bases lay in between. The CDR3 coding sequence is TGTGCCAGCAGTGAAGGCGGGACAGTCCTCGAGCAGTACTTC. This codes for CASSEGGTVLEQYF.